The clone carrying this T cell receptor beta chain was counted only a few times. Its specificity is not known. This record belongs to a study of response to subunit inactivated influenza vaccine. TCRdb called the RT-PCR reads again in MiXCR, with one record for every CDR3 protein. The repertoire consists of some 600,000 distinct CDR3 sequences, with about 15% occurring once and the leading ten covering less than 9%. Whole-study findings and limits: Authors suggested each seasonal flu vaccination may recruit only limited numbers of new T cells.

The receptor was derived from a man aged 50 to 59 who received an inactivated influenza vaccine. The sequencing used PBMCs from blood, collected 14 to 15 days before vaccination.

The CDR3 nucleotides are TGTGCCAGCAGCCTGGAGGGGCTGGGTCGGGAGACCCAGTACTTC. This codes for CASSLEGLGRETQYF. The chain employs TRBV5-5 and TRBJ2-5; D might be TRBD2 (6 bases). This CDR3 has 15 residues. The germline CDR1 and CDR2 sequences are SGHKS and YYEKEE (reference sequence). V lost 4 bases and J 5 bases, leaving 18 bases between the germline ends.